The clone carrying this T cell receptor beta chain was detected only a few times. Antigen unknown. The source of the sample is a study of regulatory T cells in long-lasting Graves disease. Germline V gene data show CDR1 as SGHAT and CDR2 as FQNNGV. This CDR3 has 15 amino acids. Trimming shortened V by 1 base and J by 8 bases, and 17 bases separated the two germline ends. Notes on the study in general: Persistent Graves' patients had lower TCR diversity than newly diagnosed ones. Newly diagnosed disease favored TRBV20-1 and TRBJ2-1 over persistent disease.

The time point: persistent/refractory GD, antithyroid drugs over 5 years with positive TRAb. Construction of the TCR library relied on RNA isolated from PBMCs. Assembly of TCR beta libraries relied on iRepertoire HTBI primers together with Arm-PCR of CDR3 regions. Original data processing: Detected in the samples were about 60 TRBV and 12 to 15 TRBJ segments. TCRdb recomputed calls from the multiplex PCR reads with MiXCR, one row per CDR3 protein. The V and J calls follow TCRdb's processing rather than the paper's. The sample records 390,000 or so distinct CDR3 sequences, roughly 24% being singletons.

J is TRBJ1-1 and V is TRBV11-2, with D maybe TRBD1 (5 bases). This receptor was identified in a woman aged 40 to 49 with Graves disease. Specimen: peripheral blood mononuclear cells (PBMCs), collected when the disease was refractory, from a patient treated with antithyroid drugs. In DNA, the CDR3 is TGTGCCAGCAGCTTAGGGGGAGGGGCTCCGCCGGAAGCTTTCTTT. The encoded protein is CASSLGGGAPPEAFF. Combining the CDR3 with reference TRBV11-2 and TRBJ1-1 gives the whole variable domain EAGVAQSPRYKIIEKRQSVAFWCNPISGHATLYWYQQILGQGPKLLIQFQNNGVVDDSQLPKDRFSAERLKGVDSTLKIQPAKLEDSAVYLCASSLGGGAPPEAFFGQGTRLTVV.